This TCR beta chain was recovered during a study of cytomegalovirus exposure and HLA in healthy donors. Losses at the gene ends were 4 bases for V and 5 bases for J; bases not matched to a gene: 6. Germline loops: CDR1 SGHRS, CDR2 YFSETQ. This CDR3 has 15 residues. Primers for the PCR totalled 60 Vbeta and 13 Jbeta. TCRdb's table, derived via immunoSEQ multiplex PCR, lists solely in-frame clones and lacks some. The sample includes about 130,000 clones, around 74% of them seen just once. The receptor was isolated from a male donor in good health and CMV-seronegative. The chain uses TRBV5-1 and TRBJ2-2, with TRBD2 identical over 9 bases. Specimen: PBMCs. Here the CDR3 DNA reads TGCGCCAGCAGCCCCCTCGCGGGAGGGACCGGGGAGCTGTTTTTT. This sequence encodes CASSPLAGGTGELFF.